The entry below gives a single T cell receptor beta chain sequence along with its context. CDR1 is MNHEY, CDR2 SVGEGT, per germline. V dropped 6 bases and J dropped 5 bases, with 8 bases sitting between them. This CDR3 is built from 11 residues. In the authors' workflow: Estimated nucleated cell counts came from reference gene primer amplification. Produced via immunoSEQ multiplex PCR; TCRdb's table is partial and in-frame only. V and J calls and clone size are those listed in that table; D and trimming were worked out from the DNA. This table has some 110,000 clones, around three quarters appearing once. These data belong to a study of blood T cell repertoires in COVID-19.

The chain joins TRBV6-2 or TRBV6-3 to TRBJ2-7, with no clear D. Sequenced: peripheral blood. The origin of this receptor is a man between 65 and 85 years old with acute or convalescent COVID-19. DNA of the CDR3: TGTGCCAGCAGCGTGTCTCACGAGCAGTACTTC. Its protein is CASSVSHEQYF.